These T cell receptor beta chains were read from a single sample in a study of graft-versus-host responses after intestinal transplantation. The antigens for these receptors are not known. Profiled with immunoSEQ multiplex PCR; TCRdb holds only in-frame clones, not every one. The top ten clones hold about 0.18% of a sample with 100,000 or so clones, 75% to 95% of them seen once. Sequenced material: unstimulated CD4+ T cells sorted from spleen or lymph node cells, taken before transplant. All receptors derive from a human donor who was the organ donor for an intestinal transplant. CDR3s include the opening cysteine and the closing phenylalanine or tryptophan. Fields, in order: V gene, J gene, clone size, D gene, CDR3 DNA, CDR3 protein. A D gene is named only where the DNA matches it firmly. Some rows have no size entry. The others give once, few or many, or a class for an expanded clone.

TRBV9,TRBJ2-1,NA,TRBD2,TGTGCCAGCAGCTCGGGACTAGCGGACTACAATGAGCAGTTCTTC,CASSSGLADYNEQFF
TRBV4-2,TRBJ1-6,NA,TRBD1,TGTGCCAGCAGCGCCCGGGACAGTGACATTTCACCCCTCCACTTT,CASSARDSDISPLHF
TRBV5-6,TRBJ1-3,NA,NA,TGTGCCAGCAGCCGCGGAGGACGGCAATCTGGAAACACCATATATTTT,CASSRGGRQSGNTIYF
TRBV4-1,TRBJ1-6,NA,NA,TGCGCCAGCAGCCAAGTAACAGGGAACTATAATTCACCCCTCCACTTT,CASSQVTGNYNSPLHF
TRBV6-6,TRBJ1-5,once,TRBD1,TGTGCCAGCAGTTATGACAGGGGCGGTCAGCCCCAGCATTTT,CASSYDRGGQPQHF
TRBV4-1,TRBJ2-3,NA,NA,TGCGCCAGCAGCCAGTGGGCCACTAGCACAGATACGCAGTATTTT,CASSQWATSTDTQYF
TRBV7-9,TRBJ1-4,NA,TRBD1,TGTGCCAGCAGCTCACTCTTGGGCCCAGGGGGAGGTTTAAATGAAAAACTGTTTTTT,CASSSLLGPGGGLNEKLFF
TRBV7-3,TRBJ1-1,NA,NA,TGTGCCAGCAGCCCTCGACAGCGGGGTGAAGCTTTCTTT,CASSPRQRGEAFF
TRBV4-1,TRBJ1-2,NA,TRBD1,TGCGCCAGCAGATCCCCGGGACAGTCTAACTATGGCTACACCTTC,CASRSPGQSNYGYTF
TRBV6-6,TRBJ1-3,NA,NA,TGTGCCAGCAGAGGGAGCTCTGGAAACACCATATATTTT,CASRGSSGNTIYF
TRBV5-1,TRBJ1-2,once,TRBD1,TGCGCCAGCAACCGGCAGGGGGTAGGCGGCTACACCTTC,CASNRQGVGGYTF
TRBV19,TRBJ2-7,NA,NA,TGTGCCAGTAGTTCTAGGACAGCCGTCTACGAGCAGTACTTC,CASSSRTAVYEQYF
TRBV6-5,TRBJ1-2,NA,TRBD1,TGTGCCAGCAGTTACTCGGGACAGGGGTCCTACACCTTC,CASSYSGQGSYTF
TRBV25-1,TRBJ1-4,NA,TRBD1,TGTGCCAGTAGGGACAGGGTAGGGGAAAAACTGTTTTTT,CASRDRVGEKLFF
TRBV10-3,TRBJ1-6,NA,NA,TGTGCCATCAGTGAGGCACAGGGTAATTCACCCCTCCACTTT,CAISEAQGNSPLHF
TRBV6-6,TRBJ1-1,NA,TRBD1,TGTGCCAGTACCTGGACAGGAGGAATGAACACTGAAGCTTTCTTT,CASTWTGGMNTEAFF
TRBV5-1,TRBJ2-5,NA,NA,TGCGCCAGCAGCTTGTCTACCCGGGAGACCCAGTACTTC,CASSLSTRETQYF
TRBV7-2,TRBJ2-5,NA,TRBD1,TGTGCCAGCAGCTCTACGGGACAGGGGGGCCCCTTGACCCAGTACTTC,CASSSTGQGGPLTQYF
TRBV11-2,TRBJ1-5,NA,NA,TGTGCCAGCAGCGAGGGTGCATGGGGCAATCAGCCCCAGCATTTT,CASSEGAWGNQPQHF
TRBV6-1,TRBJ1-6,NA,NA,TGTGCCAGCAGTGCCCGCGTTACGGATTCACCCCTCCACTTT,CASSARVTDSPLHF
TRBV4-2,TRBJ1-1,NA,NA,TGTGCCAGCAGCCAAGAGGGTAGTCGCGGGGGATCTAACACTGAAGCTTTCTTT,CASSQEGSRGGSNTEAFF
TRBV6-5,TRBJ2-7,NA,TRBD1,TGTGCCAGCAGACCCGTGACAGGGTTCAACGAGCAGTACTTC,CASRPVTGFNEQYF
TRBV28,TRBJ1-4,NA,TRBD1,TGTGCCAGCCTGGGACAGGGACTAACTAATGAAAAACTGTTTTTT,CASLGQGLTNEKLFF
TRBV11-3,TRBJ2-3,NA,NA,TGTGCCAGCAGCTTCACCGAGAGTACGCAGTATTTT,CASSFTESTQYF